Listed below are T cell receptor beta chains from one sample, sequenced in a study of shared clonotypes between healthy human individuals. Sequencing used immunoSEQ multiplex PCR; TCRdb keeps in-frame clones, though not all of them. In the table there are about 1,900,000 clones, around 96% of which are singletons. Sequencing input: naive CD8+ T cells sorted from blood. These receptors all come from a young man in good health. Both conserved end residues are part of each CDR3. D genes are given only for firm matches. Rows may omit the clone size; those that give it use once, few, many or a size class.

J: TRBJ2-3
D: -
V: TRBV19
size: -
CDR3: CASSIGPGGSRTDTQYF
DNA: TGTGCCAGTAGTATAGGCCCAGGGGGGAGTCGCACAGATACGCAGTATTTT

J: TRBJ2-1
D: TRBD2
V: TRBV4-1
size: -
CDR3: CASSQRTSGSYNEQFF
DNA: TGCGCCAGCAGCCAGAGGACTAGCGGGAGTTACAATGAGCAGTTCTTC

J: TRBJ1-1
D: TRBD1
V: TRBV2
size: -
CDR3: CASSDDRAGTEAFF
DNA: TGTGCCAGCAGCGATGACAGGGCGGGGACTGAAGCTTTCTTT

J: TRBJ2-3
D: -
V: TRBV28
size: -
CDR3: CASSLGDVTDTQYF
DNA: TGTGCCAGCTCCCTAGGTGATGTCACAGATACGCAGTATTTT

J: TRBJ2-7
D: TRBD1
V: TRBV30
size: -
CDR3: CAWSLTGVVPEQYF
DNA: TGTGCCTGGAGTCTAACAGGGGTTGTCCCCGAGCAGTACTTC

J: TRBJ2-7
D: -
V: TRBV5-1
size: -
CDR3: CASSFRGVWSYEQYF
DNA: TGCGCCAGCAGCTTTAGGGGGGTTTGGTCCTACGAGCAGTACTTC

J: TRBJ1-2
D: -
V: TRBV27
size: -
CDR3: CASSWAGADYGYTF
DNA: TGTGCCAGCAGTTGGGCAGGGGCGGACTATGGCTACACCTTC

J: TRBJ1-2
D: -
V: TRBV29-1
size: -
CDR3: CSVEKISSGTGGYGYTF
DNA: TGCAGCGTTGAAAAAATTTCATCAGGCACGGGGGGCTATGGCTACACCTTC

J: TRBJ2-6
D: -
V: TRBV6-5
size: once
CDR3: CASSYSAGTGANVLTF
DNA: TGTGCCAGCAGTTACTCAGCAGGGACAGGGGCCAACGTCCTGACTTTC

J: TRBJ2-5
D: -
V: TRBV5-6
size: -
CDR3: CASSLAGGTQYF
DNA: TGTGCCAGCAGCTTGGCGGGTGGGACCCAGTACTTC

J: TRBJ2-5
D: TRBD1
V: TRBV11-1
size: -
CDR3: CASSPPGTGETQYF
DNA: TGTGCCAGCAGCCCGCCGGGGACAGGAGAGACCCAGTACTTC

J: TRBJ2-5
D: -
V: TRBV6-6
size: -
CDR3: CASSYPQDNQETQYF
DNA: TGTGCCAGCAGTTACCCCCAGGACAACCAAGAGACCCAGTACTTC

J: TRBJ1-5
D: -
V: TRBV7-8
size: -
CDR3: CASSSDPDLPGPNQPQHF
DNA: TGTGCCAGCAGCTCCGACCCGGACTTACCTGGCCCAAATCAGCCCCAGCATTTT

J: TRBJ2-7
D: TRBD1
V: TRBV18
size: -
CDR3: CASSPIDRVYEQYF
DNA: TGTGCCAGCTCACCAATAGACAGGGTCTACGAGCAGTACTTC

J: TRBJ1-4
D: -
V: TRBV5-4
size: -
CDR3: CASSHGSEKLFF
DNA: TGTGCCAGCAGCCACGGCTCCGAAAAACTGTTTTTT

J: TRBJ2-1
D: -
V: TRBV9
size: -
CDR3: CASSVSQGSRDEQFF
DNA: TGTGCCAGCAGCGTATCGCAGGGAAGTAGGGATGAGCAGTTCTTC

J: TRBJ2-7
D: TRBD2
V: TRBV7-9
size: -
CDR3: CASSLGLAVTSYEQYF
DNA: TGTGCCAGCAGCCTGGGACTAGCGGTCACCAGCTACGAGCAGTACTTC

J: TRBJ1-1
D: -
V: TRBV19
size: -
CDR3: CASSTWGGGTEAFF
DNA: TGTGCCAGTAGTACATGGGGTGGTGGCACTGAAGCTTTCTTT

J: TRBJ2-6
D: TRBD1
V: TRBV5-1
size: -
CDR3: CASSLTGGRTGANVLTF
DNA: TGCGCCAGCAGCTTGACAGGGGGCAGAACTGGGGCCAACGTCCTGACTTTC

J: TRBJ2-7
D: -
V: TRBV28
size: -
CDR3: CASSNPLRQGTYEQYF
DNA: TGTGCCAGCAGTAACCCCCTAAGGCAGGGTACTTACGAGCAGTACTTC

J: TRBJ2-7
D: -
V: TRBV19
size: -
CDR3: CASSTEGENHEQYF
DNA: TGTGCCAGTAGTACTGAGGGGGAGAACCACGAGCAGTACTTC

J: TRBJ2-7
D: -
V: TRBV7-2
size: -
CDR3: CASSLDGDSSYEQYF
DNA: TGTGCCAGCAGCTTAGATGGGGATTCCTCCTACGAGCAGTACTTC

J: TRBJ1-2
D: -
V: TRBV7-9
size: -
CDR3: CASRQGYGYTF
DNA: TGTGCCAGCAGACAGGGCTATGGCTACACCTTC

J: TRBJ2-2
D: -
V: TRBV19
size: -
CDR3: CASSIMGEAGELFF
DNA: TGTGCCAGTAGTATAATGGGGGAGGCCGGGGAGCTGTTTTTT

J: TRBJ1-1
D: TRBD1
V: TRBV7-9
size: -
CDR3: CASEQGALNEAFF
DNA: TGTGCCAGCGAACAGGGGGCGCTAAATGAAGCTTTCTTT

J: TRBJ2-2
D: -
V: TRBV7-9
size: -
CDR3: CASSLAGASGQTTGELFF
DNA: TGTGCCAGCAGCTTAGCGGGGGCGAGCGGCCAAACCACCGGGGAGCTGTTTTTT